This entry lists 10 T cell receptor beta chains sequenced from one sample in a study of post-analysis software for immune sequencing data. Study-wide results and limits: When patients were compared with controls, about 5 TRBV segments were more frequent, TRBV5-6, TRBV5-1 and TRBV20-1 among them.

Unique-molecular-identifier-tagged TCR beta cDNA libraries were used. One entry per CDR3 protein, called by TCRdb with MiXCR from the PCR reads. The sample records about 810,000 distinct CDR3 sequences, approximately 53% being singletons. Their antigens remain unidentified. The sample consisted of blood. Receptors were obtained from a girl aged 5-17 years with multiple sclerosis.

The chain recombines TRBV28 with TRBJ2-1; 8 nucleotides match TRBD2. There are 16 residues in the CDR3. CDR1 MDHEN and CDR2 SYDVKM come from the germline V gene. V lost 5 bases to trimming and J lost 4 bases; unmatched junction nucleotides: 10. This CDR3 reads CASSLPPGGPYNEQFF. The CDR3 DNA reads TGTGCCAGCAGTCTCCCCCCGGGAGGGCCTTACAATGAGCAGTTCTTC.

J is TRBJ1-2 and V is TRBV4-2, with no clear D. The V end was cut by 1 base, the J end by 8 bases, with 14 bases between. Germline CDR1 and CDR2: LGHNA and YNFKEQ. The CDR3 has 14 amino acids. DNA for the CDR3: TGTGCCAGCAGCCAAGCCCTGGGCGTGGAAGGCTACACCTTC. It codes for CASSQALGVEGYTF.

The CDR3 region has the DNA TGTGCCAGCAGCTTAGGTGTCGGGGGGGGCGAAGAGACCCAGTACTTC. Translated: CASSLGVGGGEETQYF. J is TRBJ2-5 and V is TRBV7-2, with 8 nucleotides matching TRBD2. Germline V gene sequence: CDR1 SGHTA, CDR2 FQGNSA. The CDR3 totals 16 residues. The V gene end was trimmed by 1 base and the J gene end by 3 bases; junction bases not matched to a gene: 7.

In this sample, this clonotype turned up a few times. The gene calls are TRBV7-9 and TRBJ2-5; D is perhaps TRBD1 or TRBD2 (7 bases each). The CDR3 sequence is 14 residues long. Trimming stripped 5 bases from V and 5 bases from J, with 15 bases between. From germline, CDR1 is SEHNR and CDR2 FQNEAQ (reference sequence). The CDR3, as DNA: TGTGCCAGCAGCCCAGGGGGGGTTGCGGAGACCCAGTACTTC. Its protein product is CASSPGGVAETQYF.

The chain employs TRBV20-1 and TRBJ1-5, with D possibly matching TRBD1 (6 bases). The CDR3 is 18 residues long. Germline CDR1 and CDR2: DFQATT and SNEGSKA (reference sequence). V lost 0 bases to trimming and J lost 1 base, with 19 bases between them. The DNA for the CDR3 is TGCAGTGCTAGAGACTACCTCGAACCAGGGGCCAGCAATCAGCCCCAGCATTTT. It specifies CSARDYLEPGASNQPQHF.

This clonotype was seen more than once but under ten times. The chain carries TRBV3-1 and TRBJ2-7, with 8 bases matching TRBD1. After removal of 8 bases from V and 3 bases from J, the junction contained 9 bases not matched to a gene. CDR1 and CDR2 from the germline V gene are LGHDT and YNNKEL (reference sequence). CDR3 length equals 14 residues. The CDR3 sequence is CASARTGRVYEQYF. Here the CDR3 DNA reads TGTGCCAGCGCAAGGACAGGGCGGGTCTACGAGCAGTACTTC.

This clonotype was observed a few times. V usage is TRBV20-1 and J usage is TRBJ2-1; TRBD2 aligns across 14 bases. Germline loops: CDR1 DFQATT, CDR2 SNEGSKA (reference sequence). This CDR3 region has 16 residues. J gave up 5 bases and V 6 bases, and 9 bases lay outside the gene matches. Here the CDR3 DNA reads TGCAGTGCCCGTGGGACTAGCGGGAGCGGGCACAATGAGCAGTTCTTC. Translating it yields CSARGTSGSGHNEQFF.

This clonotype has only a few counts. This chain links TRBV5-5 with TRBJ2-6; D gene unclear. CDR1 and CDR2 (germline): SGHKS, YYEKEE (reference sequence). V was shortened by 4 bases and J by 1 base, with 9 bases between the two germline ends. The CDR3 spans 15 residues. CDR3 protein: CASSVVSSGANVLTF. The CDR3 DNA reads TGTGCCAGCAGCGTAGTCTCGTCTGGGGCCAACGTCCTGACTTTC.

The rearrangement joins TRBV4-1 to TRBJ2-7; 10 bases align to TRBD1. CDR1 is MGHRA, CDR2 YSYEKL, per germline. The CDR3 has 17 amino acids. V was clipped by 1 base and J by 2 bases; unmatched bases: 8. The chain's CDR3 is CASSQGTRDRGAYEQYF. In DNA form, the CDR3 reads TGCGCCAGCAGCCAAGGCACCCGGGACAGGGGCGCCTACGAGCAGTACTTC.

The rearrangement uses TRBV4-1 and TRBJ1-5; maybe TRBD1 (5 bases). The CDR3 has 19 residues. Germline assignment: CDR1 MGHRA and CDR2 YSYEKL. Trimming stripped 0 bases from V and 4 bases from J, with 22 bases between. CDR3 amino acids: CASSQDPHPGPRGNQPQHF. The CDR3 bases are TGCGCCAGCAGCCAAGATCCTCACCCGGGGCCTCGGGGGAATCAGCCCCAGCATTTT.